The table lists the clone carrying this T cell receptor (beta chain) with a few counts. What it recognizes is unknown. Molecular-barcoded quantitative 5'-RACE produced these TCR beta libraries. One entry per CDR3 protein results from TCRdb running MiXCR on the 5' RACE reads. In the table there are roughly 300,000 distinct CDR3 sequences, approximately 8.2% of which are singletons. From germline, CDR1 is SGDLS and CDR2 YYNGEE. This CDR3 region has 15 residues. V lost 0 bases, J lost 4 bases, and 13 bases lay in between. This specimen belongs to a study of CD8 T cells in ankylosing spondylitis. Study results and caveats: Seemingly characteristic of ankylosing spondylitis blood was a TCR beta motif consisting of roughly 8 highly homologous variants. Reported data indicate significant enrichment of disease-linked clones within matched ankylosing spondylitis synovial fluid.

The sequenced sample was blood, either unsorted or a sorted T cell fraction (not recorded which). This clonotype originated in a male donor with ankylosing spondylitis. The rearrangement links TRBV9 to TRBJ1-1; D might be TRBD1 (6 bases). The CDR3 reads CASSVDGGAFTEAFF. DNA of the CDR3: TGTGCCAGCAGCGTAGATGGGGGGGCGTTCACTGAAGCTTTCTTT.